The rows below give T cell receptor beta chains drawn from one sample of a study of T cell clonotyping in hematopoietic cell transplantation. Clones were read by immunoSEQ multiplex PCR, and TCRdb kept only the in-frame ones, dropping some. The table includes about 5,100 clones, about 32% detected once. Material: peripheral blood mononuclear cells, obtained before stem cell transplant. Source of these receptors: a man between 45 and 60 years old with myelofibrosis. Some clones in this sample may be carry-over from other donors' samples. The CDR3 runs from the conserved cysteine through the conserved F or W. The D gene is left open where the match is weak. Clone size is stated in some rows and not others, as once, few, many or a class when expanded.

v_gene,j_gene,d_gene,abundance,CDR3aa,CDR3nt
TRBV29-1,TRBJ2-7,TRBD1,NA,CSVDGGQGPYEQYF,TGCAGCGTTGACGGGGGACAGGGTCCCTACGAGCAGTACTTC
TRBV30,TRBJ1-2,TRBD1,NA,CAWSVRRGVPGYTF,TGTGCCTGGAGTGTCCGCAGGGGGGTTCCTGGCTACACCTTC
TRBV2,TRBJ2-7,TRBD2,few,CASSLQGGRTSGVSRHEQYF,TGTGCCAGCAGTCTACAGGGGGGAAGGACTAGCGGGGTTTCTCGCCACGAGCAGTACTTC
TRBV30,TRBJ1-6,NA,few,CAWAREENSPLHF,TGTGCCTGGGCGCGGGAGGAGAATTCACCCCTCCACTTT
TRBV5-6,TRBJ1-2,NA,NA,CASSWANYGYTF,TGTGCCAGCAGCTGGGCCAACTATGGCTACACCTTC
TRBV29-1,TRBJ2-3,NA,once,CSVELSAGRTDTQYF,TGCAGCGTTGAGTTGTCGGCGGGGCGCACAGATACGCAGTATTTT
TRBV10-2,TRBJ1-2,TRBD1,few,CASSRTGPYYGYTF,TGCGCCAGCAGTAGGACAGGCCCCTACTATGGCTACACCTTC
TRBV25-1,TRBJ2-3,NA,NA,CASRGDTQYF,TGTGCCAGCAGGGGGGATACGCAGTATTTT
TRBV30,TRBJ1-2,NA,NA,CARSGARANYGYTF,TGTGCCCGGAGTGGGGCCAGGGCGAACTATGGCTACACCTTC
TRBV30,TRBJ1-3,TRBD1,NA,CAWSPGTGGESGNTIYF,TGTGCCTGGAGTCCCGGGACAGGGGGAGAGTCTGGAAACACCATATATTTT
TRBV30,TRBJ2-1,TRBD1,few,CAWGDRGGNEQFF,TGTGCCTGGGGGGACAGGGGAGGCAATGAGCAGTTCTTC
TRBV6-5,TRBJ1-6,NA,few,CASCQGWDSPLHF,TGTGCCAGCTGTCAGGGTTGGGATTCACCCCTCCACTTT
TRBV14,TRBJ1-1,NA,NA,CASSQEGALNTEAFF,TGTGCCAGCAGCCAAGAGGGGGCTCTGAACACTGAAGCTTTCTTT
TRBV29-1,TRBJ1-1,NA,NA,CSVGREGSEAFF,TGCAGCGTTGGCCGGGAAGGGTCTGAAGCTTTCTTT
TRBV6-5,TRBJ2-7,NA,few,CASSYGRADEQYF,TGTGCCAGCAGTTACGGCAGGGCGGACGAGCAGTACTTC
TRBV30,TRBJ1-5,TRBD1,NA,CAWNRDRDQPQHF,TGTGCCTGGAACCGGGACAGAGATCAGCCCCAGCATTTT
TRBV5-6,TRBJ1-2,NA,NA,CASSFSPRVRNYGYTF,TGTGCCAGCAGCTTTTCCCCCAGGGTCCGGAACTATGGCTACACCTTC
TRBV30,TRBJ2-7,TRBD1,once,CAWSTGGVYEQYF,TGTGCCTGGAGCACAGGGGGCGTTTACGAGCAGTACTTC
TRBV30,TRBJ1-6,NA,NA,CAWGGWQPNSPLHF,TGTGCCTGGGGGGGTTGGCAGCCTAATTCACCCCTCCACTTT
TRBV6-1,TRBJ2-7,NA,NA,CASSDRRLPYEQYF,TGTGCCAGCAGTGATAGGCGTTTGCCCTACGAGCAGTACTTC
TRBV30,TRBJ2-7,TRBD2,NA,CALIAGASSYEQYF,TGTGCTCTAATAGCGGGAGCTTCCTCCTACGAGCAGTACTTC
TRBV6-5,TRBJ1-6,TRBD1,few,CASSYSAGQALWTLHF,TGTGCCAGCAGTTACTCTGCGGGACAGGCCCTTTGGACCCTCCACTTT
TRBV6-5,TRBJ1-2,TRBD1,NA,CASRPPGQGNYGYTF,TGTGCCAGCCGCCCCCCGGGACAGGGCAACTATGGCTACACCTTC
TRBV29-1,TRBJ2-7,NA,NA,CSVDTGRNYEQYF,TGCAGCGTAGATACGGGGAGGAACTACGAGCAGTACTTC
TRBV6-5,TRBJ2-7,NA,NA,CASRDSTSYEQYF,TGTGCCAGCAGAGACAGTACCTCCTACGAGCAGTACTTC
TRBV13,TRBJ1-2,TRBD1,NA,CASSLKVGQGSGYTF,TGTGCCAGCAGCTTAAAGGTGGGACAGGGCTCTGGCTACACCTTC
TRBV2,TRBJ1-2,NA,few,CASAAGPGGRGYTF,TGTGCCAGCGCCGCGGGGCCAGGCGGCCGTGGCTACACCTTC
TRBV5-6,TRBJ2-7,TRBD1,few,CASSGGQGPYEQYF,TGTGCCAGCAGCGGGGGACAGGGCCCCTACGAGCAGTACTTC
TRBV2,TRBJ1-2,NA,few,CASSVTRDPQGIYGYTF,TGTGCCAGCAGTGTAACACGGGACCCCCAGGGGATCTATGGCTACACCTTC
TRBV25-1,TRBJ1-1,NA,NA,CASNSGSLKAEAFF,TGTGCCAGTAATTCCGGGTCCCTAAAGGCTGAAGCTTTCTTT
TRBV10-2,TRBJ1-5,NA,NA,CASSDGGATQHF,TGCGCCAGCAGTGACGGTGGGGCAACCCAGCATTTT
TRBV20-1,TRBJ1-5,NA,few,CSAGGAQPQHF,TGCAGTGCTGGGGGAGCTCAGCCCCAGCATTTT
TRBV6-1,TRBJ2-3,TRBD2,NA,CASSGNSGARDTQYF,TGTGCCAGCAGTGGAAATAGCGGGGCCCGGGATACGCAGTATTTT
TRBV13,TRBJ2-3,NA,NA,CASSLVRDSSTDTQYF,TGTGCCAGCAGCTTAGTACGGGACTCTAGCACAGATACGCAGTATTTT
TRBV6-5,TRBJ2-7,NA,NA,CASRHPGSSYEQYF,TGTGCCAGCAGACACCCAGGGAGCTCCTACGAGCAGTACTTC
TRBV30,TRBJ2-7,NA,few,CAWSVAGGTYEQCF,NA
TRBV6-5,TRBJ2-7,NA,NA,CASSYEGFNYEQYF,TGTGCCAGCAGTTATGAAGGGTTTAACTACGAGCAGTACTTC
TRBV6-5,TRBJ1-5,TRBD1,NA,CASSPGQGHNQPQHF,TGTGCCAGCAGTCCGGGACAGGGACACAATCAGCCCCAGCATTTT
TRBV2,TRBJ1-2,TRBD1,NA,CASTPGQGYGYTF,TGTGCCAGCACACCGGGACAGGGATATGGCTACACCTTC
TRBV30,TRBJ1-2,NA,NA,CAAVPFYGYTF,TGTGCAGCGGTTCCTTTCTATGGCTACACCTTC
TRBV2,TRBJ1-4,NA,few,CASSDSGTNEKLFF,TGTGCCAGCAGTGATTCAGGGACTAATGAAAAACTGTTTTTT
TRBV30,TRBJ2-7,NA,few,CAWSAGTTNEQYF,TGTGCCTGGAGTGCGGGGACCACCAACGAGCAGTACTTC
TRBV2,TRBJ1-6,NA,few,CASQAEYSPLHF,TGTGCCAGCCAGGCGGAGTATTCACCCCTCCACTTT
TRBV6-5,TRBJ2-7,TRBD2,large,CASSYSTSGPYEQYF,TGTGCCAGCAGTTACTCTACTAGCGGGCCCTACGAGCAGTACTTC
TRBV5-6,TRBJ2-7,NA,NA,CASSLGRGAGYEQYF,TGTGCCAGCAGCTTGGGGCGCGGGGCCGGCTACGAGCAGTACTTC
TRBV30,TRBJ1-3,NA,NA,CAWDGISGNTIYF,TGTGCCTGGGATGGGATCTCTGGAAACACCATATATTTT
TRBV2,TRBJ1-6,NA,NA,CASSEHRVPSPLHF,TGTGCCAGCAGTGAACACAGGGTTCCTTCACCCCTCCACTTT
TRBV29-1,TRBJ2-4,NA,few,CSVEGASQNIQYF,TGCAGCGTTGAGGGGGCCAGCCAAAACATTCAGTACTTC
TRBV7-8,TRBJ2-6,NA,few,CASSTYNSGANVLTF,TGTGCCAGCAGCACGTATAACTCTGGGGCCAACGTCCTGACTTTC
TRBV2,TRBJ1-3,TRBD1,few,CAGDRGGGNTIYF,TGTGCCGGAGACAGGGGCGGGGGAAACACCATATATTTT